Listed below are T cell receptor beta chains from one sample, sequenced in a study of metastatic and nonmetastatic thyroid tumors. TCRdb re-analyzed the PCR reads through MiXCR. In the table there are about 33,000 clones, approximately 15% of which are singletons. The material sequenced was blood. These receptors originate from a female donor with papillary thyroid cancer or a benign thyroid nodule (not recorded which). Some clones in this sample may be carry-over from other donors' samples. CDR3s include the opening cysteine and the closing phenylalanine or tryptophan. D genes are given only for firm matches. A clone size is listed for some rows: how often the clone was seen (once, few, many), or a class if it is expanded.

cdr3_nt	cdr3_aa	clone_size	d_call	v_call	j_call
TGCACGGTAGCGAAAGAGGCTGCGGATGAGCAGTTCTTC	CTVAKEAADEQFF	many	NA	TRBV29-1	TRBJ2-1
TGTGCCAGCAGCTTAGAGGACAGGGGAAACACCATATATTTT	CASSLEDRGNTIYF	many	TRBD1	TRBV7-9	TRBJ1-3
TGTGCCAGCAGCTTGTGGGGACTAGCAGGCACCGGGGAGCTGTTTTTT	CASSLWGLAGTGELFF	many	TRBD2	TRBV13	TRBJ2-2
TGTGCCAGTAGTAGGTACAACTCTGGGGCCAACGTCCTGACTTTC	CASSRYNSGANVLTF	many	NA	TRBV19	TRBJ2-6
TGTGCCAGCAGCTTAAGGGGGACTAGCTCGCGGGAGACCCAGTACTTC	CASSLRGTSSRETQYF	medium-sized	TRBD2	TRBV7-9	TRBJ2-5
TGTGCCAGCAGCCAGGGTCTGGGTAGCTCCTACGAGCAGTACTTC	CASSQGLGSSYEQYF	many	NA	TRBV7-3	TRBJ2-7
TGTGCCAGCAGCTCCTGGGACAGCACAGATACGCAGTATTTT	CASSSWDSTDTQYF	NA	NA	TRBV7-2	TRBJ2-3
TGTGCCACCAGCAGAGAAATCCCGGGACAGCCGTACGAGCAGTACTTC	CATSREIPGQPYEQYF	medium-sized	TRBD1	TRBV15	TRBJ2-7
TGCGCCAGCAGCTTGGACAGCCAAGAAATCACCGGGGAGCTGTTTTTT	CASSLDSQEITGELFF	many	NA	TRBV5-1	TRBJ2-2
TGTGCCAGCAGCCGGGGACTAGCGGGACAAGAGACCCAGTACTTC	CASSRGLAGQETQYF	few	TRBD2	TRBV5-4	TRBJ2-5
TGTGCCAGCAGCCGAATACAGGGATTCGAGCAGTACTTC	CASSRIQGFEQYF	NA	NA	TRBV5-6	TRBJ2-7
TGTGCCAGCAGCGTAGTGGGGGATGCTGAAGCTTTCTTT	CASSVVGDAEAFF	many	NA	TRBV9	TRBJ1-1
TGTGCCAGCAGTTTACCGGGGACACACTCCTACGAGCAGTACTTC	CASSLPGTHSYEQYF	medium-sized	NA	TRBV28	TRBJ2-7
TGTGCCAGCAGCGCCCTGGACACCGGGGAGCTGTTTTTT	CASSALDTGELFF	many	NA	TRBV7-2	TRBJ2-2
NA	CAISYECRDSPLHF	few	NA	TRBV6-5	TRBJ1-6
TGCAGTGCTAGAGAGCTTCAGGGGTTTGATGGCTACACCTTC	CSARELQGFDGYTF	many	NA	TRBV20-1	TRBJ1-2
TGTGCCAGCAGCTTGGGACTAGCGGGTTTCTCCTACGAGCAGTACTTC	CASSLGLAGFSYEQYF	NA	TRBD2	TRBV5-5	TRBJ2-7
TGTGCCAGCAGTCAAACTAGCGCGGCCGGGGAGCTGTTTTTT	CASSQTSAAGELFF	few	TRBD2	TRBV28	TRBJ2-2
TGTGCCAGCAGTCCCCCAAGCGTGTACGAGCAGTACTTC	CASSPPSVYEQYF	NA	NA	TRBV6-1	TRBJ2-7
TGTGCCAGCAGTGACATAGCGGGGGGGCCCACAGATACGCAGTATTTT	CASSDIAGGPTDTQYF	medium-sized	TRBD2	TRBV6-4	TRBJ2-3
TGTGCCAGTAGTCGGGGACATGGCAATCATCCCCAGCATTTT	CASSRGHGNHPQHF	few	NA	TRBV19	TRBJ1-5
TGTGCCAGCAGTCCTAGACCCGAAGATACGCAGTATTTT	CASSPRPEDTQYF	many	NA	TRBV6-2/TRBV6-3	TRBJ2-3
TGTGCCAGCAGCCAAGATGAGGGGGCGGGTAATTCACCCCTCCACTTT	CASSQDEGAGNSPLHF	NA	TRBD1	TRBV4-2	TRBJ1-6
TGCAGTGCTAGAGACCCCACCGCGGTGAACACTGAAGCTTTCTTT	CSARDPTAVNTEAFF	many	NA	TRBV20-1	TRBJ1-1
TGTGCCTGGAGTGTCGATAGCGGTTCCTACAATGAGCAGTTCTTC	CAWSVDSGSYNEQFF	many	NA	TRBV30	TRBJ2-1
TGTGCCAGCAGCCCTTCATACCAGACCCAGTACTTC	CASSPSYQTQYF	many	NA	TRBV28	TRBJ2-5
TGTGCCACCAGCAGATCCCTCGGGGCACGCACAGATACGCAGTATTTT	CATSRSLGARTDTQYF	many	NA	TRBV15	TRBJ2-3
TGTGCCAGCAGCACTCCGGGACAGGGGGGCGATGAGCAGTTCTTC	CASSTPGQGGDEQFF	many	TRBD1	TRBV9	TRBJ2-1
TGTTCCAGCCGACAGGGGGCGAGTCAAGAGACCCAGTACTTC	CSSRQGASQETQYF	NA	TRBD1	TRBV6-1	TRBJ2-5
TGTGCCAGCAGCCAGACCCTATCGGGGTGTAATGAGCAGTTCTTC	CASSQTLSGCNEQFF	NA	NA	TRBV4-2	TRBJ2-1
TGTGCCAGTAACCCTACCTGGGGTTATGAGCAGTTCTTC	CASNPTWGYEQFF	few	NA	TRBV6-2/TRBV6-3	TRBJ2-1
TGTGCCTGGAGTGTATTAGGGAAGCAGCCCCAGCATTTT	CAWSVLGKQPQHF	NA	NA	TRBV30	TRBJ1-5
TGTGCCAGCAGGCAACAGGGGTCGCACAACGAGCAGTACTTC	CASRQQGSHNEQYF	NA	TRBD1	TRBV7-2	TRBJ2-7
TGCAGTGCCCGCTTCCCCGGGGTAGATGCGCAGTATTTT	CSARFPGVDAQYF	NA	NA	TRBV20-1	TRBJ2-3
TGTGCCAGCAGACGACTAGCGGGGGAATTGAACGAGCAGTACTTC	CASRRLAGELNEQYF	few	TRBD2	TRBV6-2/TRBV6-3	TRBJ2-7
TGTGCCAGTAGCATCCCGGGACAGCTCTACAATGAGCAGTTCTTC	CASSIPGQLYNEQFF	many	TRBD1	TRBV19	TRBJ2-1
TGTGCCATCCGCAGTTTGAACACTGAAGCTTTCTTT	CAIRSLNTEAFF	many	NA	TRBV28	TRBJ1-1
TGTGCCAGCAGCCTCGGCAGGCGGGGCTACACCTTC	CASSLGRRGYTF	many	NA	TRBV7-2	TRBJ1-2
TGCAGTGCGCGCTCACTAGCGCACTCCTACAATGAGCAGTTCTTC	CSARSLAHSYNEQFF	many	TRBD2	TRBV20-1	TRBJ2-1
TGTGCCAGCAGTTTAAGTGGGGACACTGAAGCTTTCTTT	CASSLSGDTEAFF	many	NA	TRBV27	TRBJ1-1
TGTGCCAGCAGCGAGTACAGGTGTGGCACTGAAGCTTTCTTT	CASSEYRCGTEAFF	NA	NA	TRBV6-2/TRBV6-3	TRBJ1-1
TGCGCCAGCAGCTTGGAAAGGACAGGGGGCTGCCCCCCACTACTTACGCAGTATTTT	CASSLERTGGCPPLLTQYF	many	TRBD1	TRBV5-1	TRBJ2-3
TGTGCCAGCAGTTCATCAGGGGGCATGGGTGAAAAACTGTTTTTT	CASSSSGGMGEKLFF	many	TRBD1	TRBV28	TRBJ1-4
TGTGCCAGCAGCTTGTCTCGGGGGCGCGGCTACGAGCAGTACTTC	CASSLSRGRGYEQYF	NA	NA	TRBV11-2	TRBJ2-7
TGTGCCAGCAGTTACGACAGGGTCTACTGGGATGAAAAACTGTTTTTT	CASSYDRVYWDEKLFF	many	TRBD1	TRBV6-2/TRBV6-3	TRBJ1-4
TGCAGTGCTAGTATCGGGACAGCGAACACTGAAGCTTTCTTT	CSASIGTANTEAFF	many	TRBD1	TRBV20-1	TRBJ1-1
TGTGCCTGGAGTAGACAGGAGGATCAGCCCCAGCATTTT	CAWSRQEDQPQHF	many	NA	TRBV30	TRBJ1-5
TGCGCCAGCAGCCAAAAAGACAGGACCTCCAGCGGCTACACCTTC	CASSQKDRTSSGYTF	once	NA	TRBV4-1	TRBJ1-2
TGTGCCAGCAGCCGTCCGTTTCACGGAGCCTACGAGCAGTACTTC	CASSRPFHGAYEQYF	many	NA	TRBV16	TRBJ2-7
TGTGCCAGCACGGGGCAGGGAAGCTACACCTTC	CASTGQGSYTF	NA	NA	TRBV6-1	TRBJ1-2
TGTGCCAGCAGAGGGGTGGGGGCAAATTCACCCCTCCACTTT	CASRGVGANSPLHF	medium-sized	NA	TRBV6-1	TRBJ1-6
TGTGCCAGCAGCCAAGGGCAGGGTACCGGGAAGCTGTCTTTT	CASSQGQGTGKLSF	few	NA	TRBV4-2	TRBJ2-2
TGTGCCAGCAGTTACGAATGGGGCCCACCGGACACCGGGGAGCTGTTTTTT	CASSYEWGPPDTGELFF	NA	NA	TRBV6-5	TRBJ2-2
TGTGCCAGCAGCTTGGGAGGTTCCTATGGCTACACCTTC	CASSLGGSYGYTF	many	NA	TRBV7-9	TRBJ1-2
TGCGCCAGCAGCTCGGGACTAGCGGGATTGTACAATGAGCAGTTCTTC	CASSSGLAGLYNEQFF	once	TRBD2	TRBV5-1	TRBJ2-1
TGTGCCAGCAGCTTTGGACAGGGGTACGAGCAGTACTTC	CASSFGQGYEQYF	once	TRBD1	TRBV11-2	TRBJ2-7
TGCAGTGCTAGACAGGTCGGTTCAGTCTACACCTTC	CSARQVGSVYTF	NA	NA	TRBV20-1	TRBJ1-2